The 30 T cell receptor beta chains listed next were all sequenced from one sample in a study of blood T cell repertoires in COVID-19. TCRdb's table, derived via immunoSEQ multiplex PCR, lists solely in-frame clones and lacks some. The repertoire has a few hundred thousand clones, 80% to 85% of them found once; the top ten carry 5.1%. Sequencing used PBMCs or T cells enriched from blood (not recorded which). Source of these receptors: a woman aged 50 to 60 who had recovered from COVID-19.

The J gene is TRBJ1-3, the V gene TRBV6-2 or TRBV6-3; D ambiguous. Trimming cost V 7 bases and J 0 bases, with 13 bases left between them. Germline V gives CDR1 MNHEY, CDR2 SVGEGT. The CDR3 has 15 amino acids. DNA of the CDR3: TGTGCCAGCACCCCGGCACCGAACTCTGGAAACACCATATATTTT. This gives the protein CASTPAPNSGNTIYF.

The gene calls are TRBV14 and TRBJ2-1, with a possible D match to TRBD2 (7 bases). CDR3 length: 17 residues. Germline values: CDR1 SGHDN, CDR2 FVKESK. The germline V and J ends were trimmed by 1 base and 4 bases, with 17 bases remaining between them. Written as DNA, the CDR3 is TGTGCCAGCAGCCAAGGATGGGGGCTAGCGGTTTACAATGAGCAGTTCTTC. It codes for CASSQGWGLAVYNEQFF.

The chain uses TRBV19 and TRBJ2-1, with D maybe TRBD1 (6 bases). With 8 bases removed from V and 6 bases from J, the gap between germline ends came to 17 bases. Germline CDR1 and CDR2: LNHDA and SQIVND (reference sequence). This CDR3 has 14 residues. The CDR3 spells CASGRATGTNEQFF. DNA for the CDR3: TGTGCCAGTGGTCGGGCTACAGGGACCAATGAGCAGTTCTTC.

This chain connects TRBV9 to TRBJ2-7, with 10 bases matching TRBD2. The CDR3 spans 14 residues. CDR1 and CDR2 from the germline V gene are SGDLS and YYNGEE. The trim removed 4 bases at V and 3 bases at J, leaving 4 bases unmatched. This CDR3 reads CASSPRTSGYEQYF. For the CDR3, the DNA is TGTGCCAGCAGCCCGCGGACTAGCGGCTACGAGCAGTACTTC.

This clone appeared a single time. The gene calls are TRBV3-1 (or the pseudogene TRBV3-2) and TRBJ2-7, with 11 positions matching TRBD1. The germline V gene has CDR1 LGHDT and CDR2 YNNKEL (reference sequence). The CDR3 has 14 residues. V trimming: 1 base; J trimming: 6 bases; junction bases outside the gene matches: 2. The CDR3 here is CASSQGTGGFEQYF. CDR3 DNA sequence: TGTGCCAGCAGCCAAGGGACAGGGGGCTTCGAGCAGTACTTC.

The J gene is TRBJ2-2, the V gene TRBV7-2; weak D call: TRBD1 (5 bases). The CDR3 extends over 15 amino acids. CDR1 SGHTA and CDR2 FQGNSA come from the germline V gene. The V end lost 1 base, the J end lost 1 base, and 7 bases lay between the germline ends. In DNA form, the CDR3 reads TGTGCCAGCAGCTTAGGACAGCAGAACACCGGGGAGCTGTTTTTT. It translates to CASSLGQQNTGELFF.

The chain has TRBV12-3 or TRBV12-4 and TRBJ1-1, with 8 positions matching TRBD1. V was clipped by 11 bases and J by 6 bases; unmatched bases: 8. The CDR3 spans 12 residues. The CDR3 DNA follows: TGTGCCTACAGGGGGGAGAGCCCTGAAGCTTTCTTT. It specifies CAYRGESPEAFF.

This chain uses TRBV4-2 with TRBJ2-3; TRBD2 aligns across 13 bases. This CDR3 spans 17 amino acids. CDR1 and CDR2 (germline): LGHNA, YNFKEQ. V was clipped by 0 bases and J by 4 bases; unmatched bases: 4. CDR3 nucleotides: TGTGCCAGCAGCCAAGACCCTACTAGCGGGGGGGCAGATACGCAGTATTTT. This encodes CASSQDPTSGGADTQYF.

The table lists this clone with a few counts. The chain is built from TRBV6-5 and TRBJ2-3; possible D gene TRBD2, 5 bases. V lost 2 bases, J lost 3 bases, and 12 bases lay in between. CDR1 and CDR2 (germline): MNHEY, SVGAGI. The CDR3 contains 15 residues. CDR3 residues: CASSYIRERTDTQYF. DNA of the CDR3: TGTGCCAGCAGTTACATTCGGGAAAGAACAGATACGCAGTATTTT.

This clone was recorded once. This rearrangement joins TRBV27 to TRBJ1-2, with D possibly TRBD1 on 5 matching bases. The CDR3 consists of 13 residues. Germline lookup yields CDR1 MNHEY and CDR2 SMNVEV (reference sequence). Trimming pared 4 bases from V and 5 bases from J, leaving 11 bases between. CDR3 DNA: TGTGCCAGCAGTTATGGGGCAAGATATGGCTACACCTTC. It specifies CASSYGARYGYTF.

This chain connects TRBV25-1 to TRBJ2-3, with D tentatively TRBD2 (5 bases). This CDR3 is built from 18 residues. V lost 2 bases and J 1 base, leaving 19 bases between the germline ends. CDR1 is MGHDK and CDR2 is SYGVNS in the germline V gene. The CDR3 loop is CASSEKEGKPLRTDTQYF. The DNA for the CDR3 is TGTGCCAGCAGTGAAAAAGAGGGAAAGCCCCTCCGCACAGATACGCAGTATTTT.

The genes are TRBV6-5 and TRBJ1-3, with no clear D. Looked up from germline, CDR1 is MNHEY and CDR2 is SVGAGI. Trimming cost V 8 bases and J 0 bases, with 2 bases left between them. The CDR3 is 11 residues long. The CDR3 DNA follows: TGTGCCAGCCGCTCTGGAAACACCATATATTTT. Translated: CASRSGNTIYF.

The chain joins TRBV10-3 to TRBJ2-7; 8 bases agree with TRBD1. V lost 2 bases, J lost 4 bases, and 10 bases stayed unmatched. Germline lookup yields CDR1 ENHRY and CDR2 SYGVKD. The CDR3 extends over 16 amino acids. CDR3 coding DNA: TGTGCCATCAGTGAGGCCGGACAGGGTCTAGGATACGAGCAGTACTTC. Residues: CAISEAGQGLGYEQYF.

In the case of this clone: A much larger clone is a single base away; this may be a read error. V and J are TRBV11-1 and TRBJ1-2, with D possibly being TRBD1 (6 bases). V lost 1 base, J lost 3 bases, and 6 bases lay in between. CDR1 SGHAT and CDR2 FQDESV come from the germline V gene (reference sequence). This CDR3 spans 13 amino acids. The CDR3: CASSLGQDYGYTF. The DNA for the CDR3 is TGTGCCAGCAGCTTAGGACAGGACTATGGCTACACCTTC.

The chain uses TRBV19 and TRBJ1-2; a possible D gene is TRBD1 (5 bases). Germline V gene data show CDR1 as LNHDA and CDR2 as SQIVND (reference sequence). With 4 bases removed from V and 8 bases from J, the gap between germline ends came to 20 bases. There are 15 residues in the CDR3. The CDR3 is CASSSGWQGMGGYTF. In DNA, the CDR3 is TGTGCCAGTAGTAGCGGCTGGCAGGGAATGGGGGGCTACACCTTC.

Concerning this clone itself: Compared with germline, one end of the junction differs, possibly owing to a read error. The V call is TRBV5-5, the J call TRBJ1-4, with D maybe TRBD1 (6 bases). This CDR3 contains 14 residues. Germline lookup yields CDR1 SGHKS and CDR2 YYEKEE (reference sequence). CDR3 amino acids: CASSSTGAGGWEAF. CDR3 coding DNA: TGTGCCAGCAGCTCAACTGGCGCGGGGGGCTGGGAGGCTTTT.

CDR3 loop: CASSPKGGVSYGYTF. The CDR3 DNA follows: TGCGCCAGCAGCCCCAAGGGGGGGGTATCCTATGGCTACACCTTC. The chain links TRBV5-1 to TRBJ1-2; possibly TRBD1 for D (6 bases). The CDR3 sequence is 15 residues long. The germline gives CDR1 SGHRS, CDR2 YFSETQ. V was pared by 4 bases and J by 4 bases, with 17 bases between.

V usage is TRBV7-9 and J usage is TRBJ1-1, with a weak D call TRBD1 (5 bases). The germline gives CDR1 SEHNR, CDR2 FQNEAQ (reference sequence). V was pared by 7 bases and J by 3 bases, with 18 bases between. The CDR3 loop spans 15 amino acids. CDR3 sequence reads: CASIRVWGGDTEAFF. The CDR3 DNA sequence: TGTGCCAGCATCAGAGTCTGGGGAGGGGACACTGAAGCTTTCTTT. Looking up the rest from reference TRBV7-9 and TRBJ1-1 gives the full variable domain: DTGVSQNPRHKITKRGQNVTFRCDPISEHNRLYWYRQTLGQGPEFLTYFQNEAQLEKSRLLSDRFSAERPKGSFSTLEIQRTEQGDSAMYLCASIRVWGGDTEAFFGQGTRLTVV.

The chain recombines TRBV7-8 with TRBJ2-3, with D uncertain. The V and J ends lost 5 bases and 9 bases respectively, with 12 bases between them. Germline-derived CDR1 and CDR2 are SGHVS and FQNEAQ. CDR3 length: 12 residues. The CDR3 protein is CASSRPPNTQYF. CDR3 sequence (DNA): TGTGCCAGCAGCCGACCCCCTAACACGCAGTATTTT.

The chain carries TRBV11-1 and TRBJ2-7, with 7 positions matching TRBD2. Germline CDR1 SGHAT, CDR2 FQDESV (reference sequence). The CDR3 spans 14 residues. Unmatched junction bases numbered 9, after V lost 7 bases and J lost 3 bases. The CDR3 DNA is TGTGCCAGCAAAGGGGCGACGGGGGGCTACGAGCAGTACTTC. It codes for CASKGATGGYEQYF.

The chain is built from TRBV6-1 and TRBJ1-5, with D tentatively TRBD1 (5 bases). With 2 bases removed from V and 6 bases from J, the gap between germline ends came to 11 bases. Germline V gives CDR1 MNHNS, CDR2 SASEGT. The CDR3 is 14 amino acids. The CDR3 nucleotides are TGTGCCAGCAGTGAAAGGGACTACCGTCAGCCCCAGCATTTT. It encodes CASSERDYRQPQHF.

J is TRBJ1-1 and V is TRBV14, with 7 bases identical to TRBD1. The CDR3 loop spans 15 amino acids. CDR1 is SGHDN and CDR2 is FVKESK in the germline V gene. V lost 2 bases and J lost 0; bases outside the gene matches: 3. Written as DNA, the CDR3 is TGTGCCAGCAGCCAACAGGGGGGCATGAACACTGAAGCTTTCTTT. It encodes CASSQQGGMNTEAFF.

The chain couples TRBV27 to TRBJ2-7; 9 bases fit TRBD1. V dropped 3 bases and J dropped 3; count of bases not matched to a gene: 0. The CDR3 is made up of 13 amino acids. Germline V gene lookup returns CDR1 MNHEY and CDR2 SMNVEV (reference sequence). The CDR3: CASSLDRGYEQYF. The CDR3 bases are TGTGCCAGCAGTTTGGACAGGGGCTACGAGCAGTACTTC.

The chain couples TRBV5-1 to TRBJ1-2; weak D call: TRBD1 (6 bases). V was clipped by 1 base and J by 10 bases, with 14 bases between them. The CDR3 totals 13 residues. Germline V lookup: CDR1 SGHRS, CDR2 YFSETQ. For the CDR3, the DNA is TGCGCCAGCAGCTTGTGGGACAAGAATCCCTACACCTTC. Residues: CASSLWDKNPYTF.

In DNA, the CDR3 is TGCGCCAGCAGCTTGGCTTCGGGGTTCGAGCAGTACTTC. Its protein product is CASSLASGFEQYF. The chain is built from TRBV5-1 and TRBJ2-7, with D perhaps matching TRBD2 (5 bases). The V end lost 0 bases, the J end lost 6 bases, and 10 bases lay between the germline ends. Germline V gives CDR1 SGHRS, CDR2 YFSETQ. The CDR3 totals 13 residues.

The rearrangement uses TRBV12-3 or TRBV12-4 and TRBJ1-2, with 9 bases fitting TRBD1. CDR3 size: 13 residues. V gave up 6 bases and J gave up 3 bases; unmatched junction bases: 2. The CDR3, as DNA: TGTGCCAGCAGAGGGACAGGGCACTATGGCTACACCTTC. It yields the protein CASRGTGHYGYTF.

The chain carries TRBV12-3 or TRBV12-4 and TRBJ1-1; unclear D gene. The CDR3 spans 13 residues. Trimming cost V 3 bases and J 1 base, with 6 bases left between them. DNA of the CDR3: TGTGCCAGCAGTTTGACTCGGAACACTGAAGCTTTCTTT. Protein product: CASSLTRNTEAFF.

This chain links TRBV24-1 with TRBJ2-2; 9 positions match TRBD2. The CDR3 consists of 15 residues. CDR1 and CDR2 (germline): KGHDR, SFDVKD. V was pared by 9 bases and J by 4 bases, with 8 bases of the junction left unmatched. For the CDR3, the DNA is TGTGCCACCGAGGCGGGAGGGAGCCTCACCGGGGAGCTGTTTTTT. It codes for CATEAGGSLTGELFF.

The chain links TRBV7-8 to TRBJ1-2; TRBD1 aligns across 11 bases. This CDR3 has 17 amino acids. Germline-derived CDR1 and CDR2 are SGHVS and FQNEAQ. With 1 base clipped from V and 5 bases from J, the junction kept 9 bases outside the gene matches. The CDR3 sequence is CASSLGGTGGRAYGYTF. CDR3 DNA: TGTGCCAGCAGCTTAGGCGGGACAGGGGGGAGGGCTTATGGCTACACCTTC.

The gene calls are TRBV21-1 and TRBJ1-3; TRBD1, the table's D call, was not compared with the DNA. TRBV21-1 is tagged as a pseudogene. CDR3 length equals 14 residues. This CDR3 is CASTLGQGANTIYF. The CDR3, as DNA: TGTGCCAGCACCCTGGGACAGGGCGCAAACACCATATATTTT.